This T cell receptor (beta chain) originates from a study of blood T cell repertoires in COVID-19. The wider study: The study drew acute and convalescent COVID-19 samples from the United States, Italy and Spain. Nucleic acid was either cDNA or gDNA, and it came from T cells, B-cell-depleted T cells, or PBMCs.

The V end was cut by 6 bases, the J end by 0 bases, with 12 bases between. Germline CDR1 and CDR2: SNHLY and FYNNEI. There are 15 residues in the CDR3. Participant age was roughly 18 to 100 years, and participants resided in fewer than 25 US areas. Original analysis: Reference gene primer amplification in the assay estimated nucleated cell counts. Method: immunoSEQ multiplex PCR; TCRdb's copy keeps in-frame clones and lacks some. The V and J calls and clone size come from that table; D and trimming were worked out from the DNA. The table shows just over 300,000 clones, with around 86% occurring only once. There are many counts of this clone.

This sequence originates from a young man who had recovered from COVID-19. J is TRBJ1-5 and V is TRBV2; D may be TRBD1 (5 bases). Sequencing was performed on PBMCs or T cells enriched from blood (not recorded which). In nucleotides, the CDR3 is TGTGCCAGCAGCGCTCAGGGCCATAGCAATCAGCCCCAGCATTTT. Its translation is CASSAQGHSNQPQHF.